This T cell receptor (beta chain) was captured in a study of spatial heterogeneity in lung cancer. On the study more broadly: Around 70 TRACERx patients with early, untreated non-small cell lung cancer donated samples.

As to time point: blood at routine non-recurrence follow-up after resection. The CDR3 is 13 amino acids. V lost 7 bases to trimming and J lost 5 bases, with 11 bases between them. Germline CDR1 reads MDHEN; CDR2 reads SYDVKM. This clonotype has only a few counts. TCRdb re-analysed the 5' RACE reads in MiXCR, keeping a single row per CDR3 protein. The sample holds 110,000 or so distinct CDR3 sequences; 10% to 11% are singletons and the top ten take approximately 24%. The origin of this receptor is a female donor with early-stage non-small cell lung cancer. The rearrangement links TRBV28 to TRBJ1-4, with no clear D. The material sequenced was PBMCs, taken at follow-up. The CDR3 protein is CASTRSRNEKLFF. The CDR3 nucleotides read TGTGCCAGCACCAGGAGCCGGAATGAAAAACTGTTTTTT.